The count of the clone carrying this T cell receptor beta chain is one. Its antigen is not identified. This CDR3 is 15 amino acids long. Germline assignment: CDR1 LNHDA and CDR2 SQIVND (reference sequence). V was clipped by 4 bases and J by 2 bases, with 15 bases between them. This specimen belongs to a study of cytomegalovirus exposure and HLA in healthy donors. Overall study findings and caveats: In a later analysis, V- and J-gene trimming of beta chains associated with a DCLRE1C missense variant, replicated independently. The study designated over 150 TCR beta chains cytomegalovirus-associated. Across all donors, roughly uniform sequencing depth was an assumption of the presence/absence analyses. Diagnosis of cytomegalovirus status made by the classifier reportedly showed high specificity and sensitivity.

PCR amplification relied on 60 Vbeta primers (plus 13 Jbeta primers). The method was immunoSEQ multiplex PCR; TCRdb's version includes in-frame clones alone and lacks a portion of them. The sample consists of around 150,000 clones, around 81% of them appearing once. The clonotype was recovered from a man between 35 and 55 years old in good health and CMV-seropositive. The V and J genes are TRBV19 and TRBJ2-7; weak D call: TRBD1 (5 bases). Sequenced sample: PBMCs. CDR3 DNA: TGTGCCAGTAGTAACCCGAAAGGGGCCACCTACGAGCAGTACTTC. Encoded protein: CASSNPKGATYEQYF.